Reported below is one TCR beta chain. Its antigen is not identified. Some clones are missing from TCRdb's copy, which holds only in-frame ones; the method was immunoSEQ multiplex PCR. This sample has 20,000 to 25,000 clones, with 81% found just once. The data originate from a study of Tregs in tolerant kidney transplant recipients. Regarding the study as a whole: Nucleotide sequences could not be compared across some patients' samples due to primer changes. In tolerant patients, donor-specific Tregs outgrew total Tregs, suggesting antigen-driven expansion.

Recipients received nonmyeloablative bone marrow transplants from related graft donors, with transient mixed chimerism. Unstimulated Tregs (CD4+CD25+CD127-) and CD4+CD25- non-Tregs were sorted from PBMCs. CDR1 is MDHEN and CDR2 is SYDVKM in the germline V gene. This CDR3 has 15 amino acids. After removal of 6 bases from V and 4 bases from J, the junction contained 7 bases not matched to a gene. The receptor was derived from a human patient who received a combined kidney and bone marrow transplant. Some T cells may be graft donor cells. This specimen consisted of CD8+ T cells from blood (PBMCs), obtained 6 months after the transplant. The chain couples TRBV28 to TRBJ1-5; 9 nucleotides align to TRBD1. The DNA for the CDR3 is TGTGCCAGCAGACTACAGGGGGCGAGGAATCAGCCCCAGCATTTT. As protein: CASRLQGARNQPQHF. Full variable domain (missing parts from reference TRBV28 and TRBJ1-5): DVKVTQSSRYLVKRTGEKVFLECVQDMDHENMFWYRQDPGLGLRLIYFSYDVKMKEKGDIPEGYSVSREKKERFSLILESASTNQTSMYLCASRLQGARNQPQHFGDGTRLSIL.